A single sample gave rise to the 3 T cell receptor beta chains below, sequenced in a study of shared clonotypes between healthy human individuals. Repertoires were generated with immunoSEQ multiplex PCR, while TCRdb's copy carries only in-frame clones and drops some. The profile shows over 2 million clones, roughly 90% of them singletons. The material sequenced was naive CD4+ T cells from PBMCs. The subset here: CD45RA+ positively selected. These receptor sequences come from a man aged 18-30 years in good health. Some clones in this sample may be carry-over from other donors' samples.

This clone was recorded once. J is TRBJ1-2 and V is TRBV30, with D possibly TRBD1 on 5 matching bases. Germline-derived CDR1 and CDR2 are GTSNPN and SVGIG (reference sequence). Trimming stripped 2 bases from V and 8 bases from J, with 24 bases between. The CDR3 consists of 16 residues. CDR3 nucleotide sequence: TGTGCCTGGAGTCTAAATTTCGGCGACACTGGGGCCGGCTACACCTTC. Its translation: CAWSLNFGDTGAGYTF.

The gene calls are TRBV15 and TRBJ2-2; D ambiguous. V shed 6 bases and J shed 6 bases, with 11 bases lying between them. Germline-derived CDR1 and CDR2 are LNHNV and YYDKDF (reference sequence). This CDR3 comprises 13 residues. CDR3 nucleotide sequence: TGTGCCACCAGGAGAAACCTGGCCGGGGAGCTGTTTTTT. It specifies CATRRNLAGELFF.

The chain employs TRBV29-1 and TRBJ2-5; D is undetermined. The CDR3 is made up of 12 amino acids. V lost 5 bases to trimming and J lost 5 bases, with 12 bases between them. Germline loops: CDR1 SQVTM, CDR2 ANQGSEA. CDR3 bases: TGCAGCGTTAACGGCCCTGCGGAGACCCAGTACTTC. Translation: CSVNGPAETQYF. Combining the CDR3 with reference TRBV29-1 and TRBJ2-5 gives the whole variable domain SAVISQKPSRDICQRGTSLTIQCQVDSQVTMMFWYRQQPGQSLTLIATANQGSEATYESGFVIDKFPISRPNLTFSTLTVSNMSPEDSSIYLCSVNGPAETQYFGPGTRLLVL.